One T cell receptor (beta chain) is described in this entry. The antigen is not known. The data stem from a study of blood T cells in healthy people across ages. Regarding the study as a whole: PBMC samples, being unsorted, prevented any conclusive comparison of naive and antigen-experienced cells.

Trimming cost V 3 bases and J 0 bases, with 9 bases left between them. CDR3 length: 13 residues. Germline loops: CDR1 DFQATT, CDR2 SNEGSKA (reference sequence). PCR was performed a second time for roughly 7 to 11 cycles using a sample-barcoded 5' primer and a J-beta primer mix. TCRdb reprocessed the 5' RACE reads with MiXCR, giving one entry per CDR3 protein. This sample yields about 800,000 distinct CDR3 sequences, of which approximately 25% are seen a single time; roughly 3.5% belongs to the top ten. The same specimen was also included in a second study, on T cells of mothers and their children.

Specimen: blood. The gene calls are TRBV20-1 and TRBJ2-7; D is undetermined. The clonotype comes from a boy aged 5-17 years in good health. In DNA, the CDR3 is TGCAGTGCTAGGCCTCCGGTCTCCTACGAGCAGTACTTC. Protein product: CSARPPVSYEQYF.